The sequence of this T cell receptor beta chain was determined in a study of blood T cell repertoires in COVID-19. The overall study: Spain, Italy and the United States supplied samples that represented acute and convalescent COVID-19.

Original data processing: Amplified reference gene primers provided the basis for estimating nucleated cell counts. The assay was immunoSEQ multiplex PCR, and TCRdb's table has in-frame clones only and misses some. The DNA gave D and trimming, while V, J and clone size come from that table. There are about 270,000 clones in the sample; about 90% occur only once, and roughly 4.3% lies in the top ten. The J segment lost 2 bases and the V segment lost 3 bases, leaving 3 bases of the junction unmatched. This CDR3 spans 16 amino acids. Germline-derived CDR1 and CDR2 are SGHNT and YYREEE (reference sequence).

The sequenced sample consisted of PBMCs or T cells enriched from blood (not recorded which). The sequence was obtained from a woman in her twenties or thirties with acute COVID-19. The V gene is TRBV5-4, the J gene TRBJ2-6, with 9 bases lining up with TRBD1. The CDR3 DNA reads as TGTGCCAGCAGCTCACAGGGGGCGCCTGGGGCCAACGTCCTGACTTTC. It translates to CASSSQGAPGANVLTF.